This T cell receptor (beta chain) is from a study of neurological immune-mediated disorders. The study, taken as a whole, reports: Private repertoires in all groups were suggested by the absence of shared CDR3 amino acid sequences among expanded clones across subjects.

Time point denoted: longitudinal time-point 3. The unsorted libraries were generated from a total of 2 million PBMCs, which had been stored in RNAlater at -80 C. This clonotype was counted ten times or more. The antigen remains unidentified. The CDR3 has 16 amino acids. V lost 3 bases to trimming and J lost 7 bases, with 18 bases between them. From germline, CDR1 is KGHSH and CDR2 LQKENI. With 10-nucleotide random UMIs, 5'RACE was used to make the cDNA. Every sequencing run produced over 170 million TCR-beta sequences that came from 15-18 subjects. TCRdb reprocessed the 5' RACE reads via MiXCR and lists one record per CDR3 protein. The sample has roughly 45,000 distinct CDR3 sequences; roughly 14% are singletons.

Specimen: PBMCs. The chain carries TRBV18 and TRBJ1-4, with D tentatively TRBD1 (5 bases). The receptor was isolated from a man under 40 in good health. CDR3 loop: CASSPPGHDSGEKLFF. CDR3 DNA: TGTGCCAGCTCACCCCCGGGGCACGATTCTGGTGAAAAACTGTTTTTT.